Listed below are T cell receptor beta chains from one sample, sequenced in a study of blood T cell repertoires in COVID-19. Repertoires were generated with immunoSEQ multiplex PCR, while TCRdb's copy carries only in-frame clones and drops some. The sample has approximately 400,000 clones, about 80% seen once. Sequences were obtained from peripheral blood. These receptors were obtained from a human donor with acute or convalescent COVID-19. The donor label of this sample is uncertain. Each CDR3 is given with its conserved first and last residue. A D gene is named only where the DNA matches it firmly. Not every row has a clone size; where given, it reads once, few, many or a size class.

clone size: .
J gene: TRBJ1-1
CDR3 length: 14
D gene: .
V gene: TRBV11-2
CDR3 protein: CASSRLSGKTEAFF
CDR3 DNA: TGTGCCAGCAGCAGACTGTCGGGGAAGACTGAAGCTTTCTTT

clone size: .
J gene: TRBJ1-1
CDR3 length: 15
D gene: .
V gene: TRBV6-5
CDR3 protein: CASSTKGRADTEAFF
CDR3 DNA: TGTGCCAGCAGTACCAAGGGCAGGGCGGACACTGAAGCTTTCTTT

clone size: .
J gene: TRBJ2-3
CDR3 length: 13
D gene: .
V gene: TRBV2
CDR3 protein: CAGNRVGADTQYF
CDR3 DNA: TGTGCCGGGAACAGGGTAGGAGCAGATACGCAGTATTTT

clone size: .
J gene: TRBJ1-5
CDR3 length: 12
D gene: .
V gene: TRBV28
CDR3 protein: CASSVKGQPQHF
CDR3 DNA: TGTGCCAGCAGCGTTAAGGGGCAGCCCCAGCATTTT

clone size: .
J gene: TRBJ1-4
CDR3 length: 14
D gene: .
V gene: TRBV3-1/TRBV3-2
CDR3 protein: CASSQRGHLEKLFF
CDR3 DNA: TGTGCCAGCAGCCAAAGGGGACACCTTGAAAAACTGTTTTTT

clone size: .
J gene: TRBJ2-5
CDR3 length: 15
D gene: TRBD1
V gene: TRBV28
CDR3 protein: CASSLPQGARETQYF
CDR3 DNA: TGTGCCAGCAGTTTACCACAGGGGGCGCGGGAGACCCAGTACTTC

clone size: .
J gene: TRBJ2-7
CDR3 length: 14
D gene: TRBD2
V gene: TRBV25-1
CDR3 protein: CASSLPRAGAEQYF
CDR3 DNA: TGTGCCAGCAGTCTCCCGAGGGCGGGAGCTGAGCAGTACTTC

clone size: once
J gene: TRBJ2-1
CDR3 length: 13
D gene: .
V gene: TRBV10-2
CDR3 protein: CASSESGDNEQFF
CDR3 DNA: TGCGCCAGCAGTGAGTCTGGAGACAATGAGCAGTTCTTC

clone size: .
J gene: TRBJ1-2
CDR3 length: 13
D gene: .
V gene: TRBV12-3/TRBV12-4
CDR3 protein: CASSPDRNRGYTF
CDR3 DNA: TGTGCCAGCAGTCCAGACAGGAATCGCGGCTACACCTTC

clone size: .
J gene: TRBJ1-5
CDR3 length: 12
D gene: .
V gene: TRBV6-1
CDR3 protein: CASSDGYQPQHF
CDR3 DNA: TGTGCCAGCAGTGACGGGTATCAGCCCCAGCATTTT

clone size: once
J gene: TRBJ1-1
CDR3 length: 13
D gene: .
V gene: TRBV6-5
CDR3 protein: CASILGLNTEAFF
CDR3 DNA: TGTGCCAGCATCCTGGGGCTGAACACTGAAGCTTTCTTT

clone size: .
J gene: TRBJ1-2
CDR3 length: 12
D gene: TRBD1
V gene: TRBV27
CDR3 protein: CASSGTGSGYTF
CDR3 DNA: TGTGCCAGCAGCGGGACAGGGAGTGGCTACACCTTC

clone size: .
J gene: TRBJ1-5
CDR3 length: 14
D gene: .
V gene: TRBV3-1/TRBV3-2
CDR3 protein: CASSQDPGYQPQHF
CDR3 DNA: TGTGCCAGCAGCCAAGATCCCGGGTATCAGCCCCAGCATTTT

clone size: .
J gene: TRBJ2-3
CDR3 length: 12
D gene: .
V gene: TRBV7-9
CDR3 protein: CASSPDTDTQYF
CDR3 DNA: TGTGCCAGCAGCCCAGACACAGATACGCAGTATTTT

clone size: .
J gene: TRBJ1-2
CDR3 length: 12
D gene: .
V gene: TRBV28
CDR3 protein: CATGRGVVGYTF
CDR3 DNA: TGTGCCACCGGGAGGGGGGTTGTTGGCTACACCTTC

clone size: .
J gene: TRBJ1-1
CDR3 length: 16
D gene: .
V gene: TRBV5-1
CDR3 protein: CASSLPGGGKSTEAFF
CDR3 DNA: TGCGCCAGCAGCTTGCCTGGGGGGGGGAAGAGCACTGAAGCTTTCTTT

clone size: .
J gene: TRBJ2-3
CDR3 length: 17
D gene: TRBD2
V gene: TRBV10-3
CDR3 protein: CAISEHGSGRASDTQYF
CDR3 DNA: TGTGCCATCAGTGAGCACGGCAGCGGGAGGGCCTCAGATACGCAGTATTTT